A single count supports the clone carrying this TCR beta chain. These data originate in a study of shared clonotypes between healthy human individuals. Every subset's genomic DNA went evenly onto several immunoSEQ plates. Using immunoSEQ multiplex PCR, the repertoire was profiled, and TCRdb retains in-frame clones only, with some absent. The sample comprises millions of clones, around 96% of which are singletons, and roughly 1.1% rests with the top ten. Naive-designated CD8 cells lacked CD45RO, were positively enriched for CCR7, and omitted terminally differentiated effector memory CD45RA+ cells. This CDR3 contains 17 residues. Per germline, CDR1 SNHLY and CDR2 FYNNEI. V was pared by 4 bases and J by 2 bases, with 11 bases of the junction left unmatched.

The material sequenced was naive CD8+ T cells sorted from blood. V usage is TRBV2 and J usage is TRBJ2-7; the match to TRBD1 covers 10 bases. The clonotype was recovered from a man aged 18 to 29 in good health. CDR3 in DNA: TGTGCCAGCAGTGCCCGCCGAGGGACAGGGGAAGCCTACGAGCAGTACTTC. Protein: CASSARRGTGEAYEQYF. Filled out from reference TRBV2 and TRBJ2-7, the complete variable domain reads EPEVTQTPSHQVTQMGQEVILRCVPISNHLYFYWYRQILGQKVEFLVSFYNNEISEKSEIFDDQFSVERPDGSNFTLKIRSTKLEDSAMYFCASSARRGTGEAYEQYFGPGTRLTVT.